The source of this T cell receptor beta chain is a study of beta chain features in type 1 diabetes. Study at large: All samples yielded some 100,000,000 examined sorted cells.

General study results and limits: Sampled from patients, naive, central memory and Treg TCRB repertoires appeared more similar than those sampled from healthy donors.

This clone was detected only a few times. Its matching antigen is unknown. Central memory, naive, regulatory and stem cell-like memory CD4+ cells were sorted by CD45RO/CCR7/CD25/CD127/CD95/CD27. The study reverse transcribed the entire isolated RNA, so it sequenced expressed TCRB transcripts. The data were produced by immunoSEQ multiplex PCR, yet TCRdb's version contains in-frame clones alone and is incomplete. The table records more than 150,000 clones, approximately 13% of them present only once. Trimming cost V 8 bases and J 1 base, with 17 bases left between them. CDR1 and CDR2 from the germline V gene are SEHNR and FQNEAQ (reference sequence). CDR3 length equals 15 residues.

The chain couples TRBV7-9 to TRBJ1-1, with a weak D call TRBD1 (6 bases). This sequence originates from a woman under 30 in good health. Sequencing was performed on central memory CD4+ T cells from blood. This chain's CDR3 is CASEGTNLPNTEAFF. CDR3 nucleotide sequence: TGTGCCAGCGAGGGGACAAATCTCCCGAACACTGAAGCTTTCTTT.